This passage covers 26 T cell receptor beta chains from one sample sequenced in a study of OX40 agonist ivuxolimab in advanced cancers. The method was immunoSEQ multiplex PCR; TCRdb's version includes in-frame clones alone and lacks a portion of them. The table lists around 50,000 clones, 75% to 90% of them singletons. The sample in question was CD4+ or CD8+ T cells sorted from blood, obtained in a trial of the OX40 agonist ivuxolimab. These receptor sequences come from an adult with an advanced solid tumor such as melanoma, head and neck, liver or kidney cancer.

The chain is built from TRBV4-1 and TRBJ1-3; D not resolved. The CDR3 is made up of 16 amino acids. V lost 1 base and J 0 bases, leaving 10 bases between the germline ends. Germline CDR1 MGHRA, CDR2 YSYEKL. CDR3 residues: CASSQGASLSGNTIYF. The DNA of the CDR3 is TGCGCCAGCAGCCAAGGAGCCAGTCTCTCTGGAAACACCATATATTTT.

This clone was recorded a few times. CDR3 residues: CASIATGDYNSPLHF. The CDR3 region has the DNA TGTGCCAGCATTGCGACAGGGGATTATAATTCACCCCTCCACTTT. The J gene is TRBJ1-6, the V gene TRBV6-1, with TRBD1 matching 8 bases. This CDR3 has 15 amino acids. The V and J ends lost 7 bases and 4 bases, in that order; junction bases with no gene match: 6. Germline V CDR1 and CDR2: MNHNS, SASEGT.

The rearrangement links TRBV2 to TRBJ2-7, with 9 nucleotides matching TRBD1. Germline trimming cut 6 bases from V and 0 bases from J; bases unmatched to any gene: 0. The CDR3 totals 13 residues. Germline CDR1 is SNHLY and CDR2 is FYNNEI. CDR3: CASRQGASYEQYF. The CDR3 DNA reads as TGTGCCAGCAGACAGGGGGCCTCCTACGAGCAGTACTTC.

V gene TRBV2 combines with J gene TRBJ2-3; 7 bases align to TRBD1. The germline CDR1 and CDR2 sequences are SNHLY and FYNNEI. With V trimmed by 7 bases and J by 6 bases, 16 bases remained unmatched. CDR3 size: 16 residues. The CDR3 sequence: CASTVIQGMRVDTQYF. The CDR3 DNA reads TGTGCCAGCACCGTCATACAGGGGATGAGGGTGGATACGCAGTATTTT.

V and J are TRBV4-3 and TRBJ1-2, with 9 nucleotides matching TRBD1. Germline CDR1 is LGHNA and CDR2 is YSLEER. The J segment lost 6 bases and the V segment lost 0 bases, leaving 8 bases of the junction unmatched. The CDR3 sequence is 16 residues long. CDR3 protein: CASSQDPPRTGDGYTF. Here the CDR3 DNA reads TGCGCCAGCAGCCAAGATCCCCCAAGGACAGGGGATGGCTACACCTTC.

The gene calls are TRBV27 and TRBJ1-5, with D uncertain. The V end lost 0 bases, the J end lost 0 bases, and 9 bases lay between the germline ends. Germline V gene lookup returns CDR1 MNHEY and CDR2 SMNVEV (reference sequence). The length of the CDR3 is 16 residues. The CDR3 region has the DNA TGTGCCAGCAGTTTATCCTACGGGCTTAGCAATCAGCCCCAGCATTTT. Amino acids: CASSLSYGLSNQPQHF.

The rearrangement uses TRBV4-1 and TRBJ2-2; D not resolved. In germline, CDR1 is MGHRA, CDR2 YSYEKL. The germline V and J ends were trimmed by 3 bases and 6 bases, with 17 bases remaining between them. This CDR3 comprises 16 residues. The CDR3 DNA reads as TGCGCCAGCAGCCATCCGGTTCCTTTTGCTCCCGGGGAGCTGTTTTTT. Translated: CASSHPVPFAPGELFF.

This chain connects TRBV13 to TRBJ2-2, with D possibly being TRBD1 (7 bases). Trimming took off 3 bases at V and 5 bases at J, with 19 bases between the two ends. The CDR3 length is 17 residues. Germline CDR1 reads PRHDT; CDR2 reads FYEKMQ (reference sequence). For the CDR3, the DNA is TGTGCCAGCAGCTTCGGACTATCGGGACAGTCGACCGGGGAGCTGTTTTTT. This encodes CASSFGLSGQSTGELFF.

This clone was detected ten times or more. The V call is TRBV4-1, the J call TRBJ1-4; 7 bases are a match to TRBD1. The V segment lost 4 bases and the J segment 17 bases; nucleotides outside the gene matches: 7. The CDR3 covers 11 residues. The V gene's germline CDR1 is MGHRA and CDR2 YSYEKL. CDR3 region: CASSLGTDVFF. For the CDR3, the DNA is TGCGCCAGCAGCCTCGGGACAGACGTATTTTTT.

The rearrangement joins TRBV19 to TRBJ2-7; 9 bases map to TRBD1. Per the germline V gene, CDR1 is LNHDA and CDR2 is SQIVND (reference sequence). This CDR3 is built from 14 residues. Trimming took 5 bases from V and 2 from J; bases not matched to a gene: 4. CDR3 amino acids: CASSPGTGPYEQYF. CDR3 bases: TGTGCCAGTAGTCCAGGGACAGGGCCCTACGAGCAGTACTTC.

The gene calls are TRBV4-1 and TRBJ2-6; D is ambiguous. The CDR3 has 14 amino acids. Trimming took off 5 bases at V and 0 bases at J, with 5 bases between the two ends. Germline assignment: CDR1 MGHRA and CDR2 YSYEKL. This CDR3 is CASSYSSGANVLTF. The CDR3 region has the DNA TGCGCCAGCAGCTACAGCTCTGGGGCCAACGTCCTGACTTTC.

The sample holds a few counts of this clone. The rearrangement links TRBV6-5 to TRBJ1-6; D is uncertain. The V gene's germline CDR1 is MNHEY and CDR2 SVGAGI. Trimming cost V 0 bases and J 9 bases, with 12 bases left between them. The CDR3 consists of 15 residues. The CDR3 loop reads CASSYSSSGGSPLHF. The CDR3 DNA reads TGTGCCAGCAGTTACTCGTCGAGCGGCGGTTCACCCCTCCACTTT.

The V and J genes are TRBV4-3 and TRBJ2-1, with D uncertain. This CDR3 contains 13 residues. V lost 4 bases and J lost 0, with 4 bases in between. Germline V lookup: CDR1 LGHNA, CDR2 YSLEER. The CDR3 is CASSPNSYNEQFF. The CDR3 DNA follows: TGCGCCAGCAGCCCCAACTCCTACAATGAGCAGTTCTTC.

This chain connects TRBV7-8 to TRBJ2-7; TRBD1 matches at 8 bases. V gave up 4 bases and J gave up 4 bases; unmatched junction bases: 9. Germline values: CDR1 SGHVS, CDR2 FQNEAQ. CDR3 size: 15 residues. CDR3 nucleotides: TGTGCCAGCAGCTCTTACCGGGACAGGTTGTACGAGCAGTACTTC. Residues: CASSSYRDRLYEQYF.

The gene calls are TRBV6-1 and TRBJ1-1; D perhaps matches TRBD1 (5 bases). Germline-derived CDR1 and CDR2 are MNHNS and SASEGT. The CDR3 length is 13 residues. Trimming took 4 bases from V and 8 from J, leaving 14 bases between them. CDR3 protein: CASSVLLGGEAFF. In DNA form, the CDR3 reads TGTGCCAGCAGTGTCCTCCTGGGGGGGGAAGCTTTCTTT.

This CDR3 reads CASSEPGTAQPQHF. The CDR3, as DNA: TGCGCCAGCAGCGAACCGGGAACAGCTCAGCCCCAGCATTTT. J is TRBJ1-5 and V is TRBV4-1; no firm D call. The CDR3 runs to 14 residues. Deletions cut 5 bases from V and 6 bases from J, with 14 bases between. In germline, CDR1 is MGHRA, CDR2 YSYEKL.

The chain carries TRBV28 and TRBJ1-1, with a weak D call TRBD1 (5 bases). Germline V CDR1 and CDR2: MDHEN, SYDVKM. There are 13 residues in the CDR3. The V gene lost 11 bases and the J gene lost 1 base, with 14 bases spanning the gap. In DNA, the CDR3 is TGTGCCGCCACTGGGGCGGAGAACACTGAAGCTTTCTTT. It yields the protein CAATGAENTEAFF.

The chain combines TRBV2 with TRBJ1-2; maybe TRBD1 (6 bases). V lost 1 base and J 0 bases, leaving 12 bases between the germline ends. CDR3 length: 16 amino acids. Germline values: CDR1 SNHLY, CDR2 FYNNEI. The CDR3, as DNA: TGTGCCAGCAGTGAAGTGATGGGGGCAGCTAACTATGGCTACACCTTC. Amino acids: CASSEVMGAANYGYTF.

This chain joins TRBV7-9 and TRBJ1-5, with D perhaps matching TRBD1 (5 bases). The ends were cut back, 5 bases at V and 1 base at J, with 18 bases in the middle. Germline V CDR1 and CDR2: SEHNR, FQNEAQ (reference sequence). The CDR3 loop spans 17 amino acids. CDR3: CASSPSPGGTSNQPQHF. CDR3 nucleotide sequence: TGTGCCAGCAGCCCATCACCGGGAGGGACCAGCAATCAGCCCCAGCATTTT.

The rearrangement joins TRBV6-4 to TRBJ1-2; 8 nucleotides align to TRBD1. Germline V CDR1 and CDR2: MRHNA, SNTAGT. The CDR3 covers 17 residues. J lost 5 bases, V lost 3 bases, and 14 bases had no gene match. The CDR3 reads CASSEESPGGEWYGYTF. The CDR3 DNA follows: TGTGCCAGCAGTGAAGAGTCTCCAGGGGGCGAGTGGTATGGCTACACCTTC.

As for this clone: At the DNA level, this CDR3 is encoded by other sequences in the same sample as well. The J gene is TRBJ2-2, the V gene TRBV9, with a tentative D call TRBD2 (5 bases). Between the trimmed V and J ends, which lost 0 bases and 4 bases, there was a span of 7 bases. Germline-derived CDR1 and CDR2 are SGDLS and YYNGEE. The CDR3 runs to 14 residues. CDR3 protein: CASSVGGGTGELFF. The CDR3 nucleotides are TGTGCCAGCAGCGTAGGAGGAGGCACCGGGGAGCTGTTTTTT.

The CDR3 spells CASRYQRLSNEQFF. CDR3 nucleotides: TGTGCCAGCAGATATCAACGACTCTCCAATGAGCAGTTCTTC. V gene TRBV6-6 combines with J gene TRBJ2-1, with D unresolved. The CDR3 has 14 residues. The germline CDR1 and CDR2 sequences are MNHNY and SVGAGI (reference sequence). The ends were cut back, 6 bases at V and 6 bases at J, with 15 bases in the middle.

This clone was found once. The CDR3 here is CASSGPDYNEQFF. The CDR3, as DNA: TGTGCCAGTAGTGGGCCGGACTACAATGAGCAGTTCTTC. This chain links TRBV19 with TRBJ2-1; D remains unclear. Per germline, CDR1 LNHDA and CDR2 SQIVND (reference sequence). The germline V and J ends were trimmed by 5 bases and 3 bases, with 8 bases remaining between them. The CDR3 runs 13 residues.

The chain recombines TRBV19 with TRBJ2-2; no definite D call. V was shortened by 9 bases and J by 0 bases, with 17 bases between the two germline ends. The length of the CDR3 is 16 residues. Germline V gene lookup returns CDR1 LNHDA and CDR2 SQIVND (reference sequence). The CDR3 here is CASRADSNANTGELFF. CDR3 sequence (DNA): TGTGCCAGCAGAGCAGATTCGAATGCGAACACCGGGGAGCTGTTTTTT.

The chain uses TRBV21-1 and TRBJ2-4; the DNA was not used to check the table's D call, TRBD2. TRBV21-1 corresponds to a pseudogene. There are 16 residues in the CDR3. The CDR3: CASSILRGGAKNIQYF. The CDR3 DNA is TGTGCCAGCAGCATTCTGCGGGGGGGAGCCAAAAACATTCAGTACTTC.

V usage is TRBV9 and J usage is TRBJ1-1, with D unclear. The V gene lost 6 bases and the J gene lost 1 base, with 13 bases spanning the gap. The CDR3 contains 14 residues. Germline CDR1 is SGDLS and CDR2 is YYNGEE. CDR3 protein: CASTNDRTNTEAFF. CDR3 bases: TGTGCCAGCACCAACGACCGAACGAACACTGAAGCTTTCTTT.